This T cell receptor (beta chain) emerged from a study of blood T cell repertoires in COVID-19. Clones were read by immunoSEQ multiplex PCR, and TCRdb kept only the in-frame ones, dropping some. The sample lists roughly 300,000 clones; 80% to 90% were seen once. The V and J ends lost 5 bases and 7 bases respectively, with 27 bases between them. CDR3 length: 17 amino acids. Germline V gene lookup returns CDR1 MDHEN and CDR2 SYDVKM. The sequence was collected from a woman between 40 and 55 years old with acute COVID-19. The V gene is TRBV28, the J gene TRBJ2-7; TRBD1 is a possible D gene (11 bases). Sequencing was carried out using PBMCs or T cells enriched from blood (not recorded which). This chain's CDR3 is CASSMDRGLAGAHEQYF. The CDR3 DNA follows: TGTGCCAGCAGTATGGACAGGGGGCTAGCGGGAGCTCATGAGCAGTACTTC.